This TCR beta chain was obtained from a study of T cells in Graves' hyperthyroidism and ophthalmopathy. TCR beta CDR3 sequences were amplified from RNA transcripts. When the TCR CDR3 underwent first-round RT-PCR, the HTBI primer set was used. One entry per CDR3 protein results from TCRdb running MiXCR on the multiplex PCR reads. The sample carries roughly 360,000 distinct CDR3 sequences, about 13% recorded once. V shed 2 bases, J shed 2 bases, and the junction held 9 bases outside the gene matches. There are 18 residues in the CDR3. The germline CDR1 and CDR2 sequences are MNHNY and SVGAGI (reference sequence). This clonotype has just a few counts.

This TCR derives from a man between 25 and 39 years old with Graves' hyperthyroidism that later progressed to Graves' ophthalmopathy. The rearrangement uses TRBV6-6 and TRBJ2-2; 9 nucleotides match TRBD2. Sequencing was done on a sample of blood. For the CDR3, the DNA is TGTGCCAGCAGTTACCCGCGGGGGGGTACGAGAAACACCGGGGAGCTGTTTTTT. Its protein product is CASSYPRGGTRNTGELFF.